This TCR beta chain originates from a study of tumor and adjacent non-tumor tissue in lung cancer. The library came from three nested PCR rounds adapted from ARM-PCR protocols. TCRdb itself ran the multiplex PCR reads through MiXCR, one entry per CDR3 protein. The sample lists about 67,000 distinct CDR3 sequences; more than 65% were seen once. No cell sorting was done before RNA was extracted from the tissue. This non-tumor lung sample came from over 3 cm beyond the tumor edge. Germline V lookup: CDR1 MNHEY, CDR2 SVGAGI. This CDR3 contains 14 residues. Trimming pared 4 bases from V and 11 bases from J, leaving 20 bases between.

The rearrangement joins TRBV6-5 to TRBJ1-1, with D unresolved. Sequences were obtained from distant non-tumor lung tissue. This receptor was taken from a man in his sixties with non-small cell lung cancer. Written as DNA, the CDR3 is TGTGCCAGCAGTTCCTTACGGTTCCCGCTGTTGGCTTTCTTT. Translated: CASSSLRFPLLAFF.